These T cell receptor beta chains were read from a single sample in a study of identical twins. One entry per CDR3 protein, called by TCRdb with MiXCR from the 5' RACE reads. Counted here are hundreds of thousands of distinct CDR3 sequences, 8.6% occurring once; the ten biggest clones make up 0.98%. These data also featured in a second study, about yellow fever vaccine responses in identical twins.

Sequenced sample: PBMCs. The origin of the receptors is a woman aged 18-30 years in good health. CDR3s include the opening cysteine and the closing phenylalanine or tryptophan. A D gene is named only where the DNA matches it firmly. Not all rows give a size; the values are once, few, many and, for expanded clones, a class.

V	size	D	J	CDR3	DNA
TRBV12-5	NA	NA	TRBJ2-2	CASGSTTPGELFF	TGTGCTAGTGGTTCTACCACTCCCGGGGAGCTGTTTTTT
TRBV12-3/TRBV12-4	few	TRBD1	TRBJ1-1	CASSSPGQGAPEAFF	TGTGCCAGCAGCTCTCCGGGACAGGGGGCGCCTGAAGCTTTCTTT
TRBV3-1	few	NA	TRBJ2-4	CASSQDRVQGQTPGNIQYF	TGTGCCAGCAGCCAAGATCGTGTTCAAGGCCAGACCCCCGGAAACATTCAGTACTTC
TRBV6-5	many	TRBD2	TRBJ2-5	CASSYTSGSETQYF	TGTGCCAGCAGTTACACGAGCGGGAGTGAGACCCAGTACTTC
TRBV6-1	many	NA	TRBJ2-3	CASRRTVTSSTDTQYF	TGTGCCAGCAGGCGGACGGTTACTTCTAGCACAGATACGCAGTATTTT
TRBV29-1	NA	NA	TRBJ2-4	CSVEDLSEEGNIQYF	TGCAGCGTTGAAGATCTAAGTGAGGAGGGGAACATTCAGTACTTC
TRBV5-1	many	TRBD1	TRBJ1-6	CASSSGTANSPLHF	TGCGCCAGCAGCTCCGGGACAGCAAATTCACCCCTCCACTTT
TRBV27	NA	TRBD2	TRBJ2-7	CASSLSGLGVREQYF	TGTGCCAGCAGTTTATCGGGACTAGGAGTAAGAGAGCAGTACTTC
TRBV4-3	few	TRBD2	TRBJ2-1	CASSRGTSGTYNEQFF	TGCGCCAGCAGCCGCGGGACTAGCGGGACCTACAATGAGCAGTTCTTC
TRBV7-2	few	NA	TRBJ1-2	CASYPGGSNYGYTF	TGTGCCAGCTACCCGGGGGGTAGTAACTATGGCTACACCTTC
TRBV20-1	NA	NA	TRBJ2-7	CSARDSFFSYEQYF	TGCAGTGCGCGGGACAGCTTTTTCTCCTACGAGCAGTACTTC
TRBV6-1	NA	NA	TRBJ2-7	CATGLRQDYEQYF	TGTGCCACCGGATTAAGACAGGACTACGAGCAGTACTTC
TRBV3-1	many	NA	TRBJ2-3	CASSLALGTDTQYF	TGTGCCAGCAGCCTAGCGCTTGGCACAGATACGCAGTATTTT
TRBV5-1	few	NA	TRBJ2-3	CASSDPGRGPDTQYF	TGCGCCAGCAGCGATCCGGGTCGAGGCCCGGATACGCAGTATTTT
TRBV28	few	NA	TRBJ1-5	CATMGGATGNQPQHF	TGTGCCACCATGGGGGGGGCGACAGGCAATCAGCCCCAGCATTTT
TRBV12-3/TRBV12-4	NA	NA	TRBJ2-4	CASSKQGGSIQYF	TGTGCCAGCAGCAAACAGGGGGGGAGCATTCAGTACTTC
TRBV12-3/TRBV12-4	few	NA	TRBJ2-1	CASRGRGSYNEQFF	TGTGCCAGCAGGGGCAGGGGCTCCTACAATGAGCAGTTCTTC
TRBV9	NA	NA	TRBJ2-1	CASSPLAGAGNEQFF	TGTGCCAGCAGCCCTTTGGCGGGGGCCGGAAATGAGCAGTTCTTC
TRBV29-1	NA	NA	TRBJ2-5	CSVGGAGTAQFMETQYF	TGCAGCGTTGGGGGGGCCGGGACAGCACAATTCATGGAGACCCAGTACTTC
TRBV12-3/TRBV12-4	few	TRBD1	TRBJ2-5	CASSLNRGIGETQYF	TGTGCCAGCAGTTTAAACAGGGGAATTGGGGAGACCCAGTACTTC
TRBV7-8	NA	TRBD2	TRBJ2-1	CASSLGAGGGEQFF	TGTGCCAGCAGCTTAGGAGCGGGGGGAGGTGAGCAGTTCTTC
TRBV29-1	NA	NA	TRBJ2-7	CSVEISVEQYF	TGCAGCGTTGAGATTTCAGTCGAGCAGTACTTC
TRBV3-1	few	TRBD2	TRBJ2-3	CASSRLAGLTDTQYF	TGTGCCAGCAGTCGACTAGCGGGGTTGACAGATACGCAGTATTTT
TRBV12-3/TRBV12-4	NA	TRBD1	TRBJ2-2	CASSWDSSTGELFF	TGTGCCAGCAGTTGGGACAGCTCCACCGGGGAGCTGTTTTTT
TRBV12-3/TRBV12-4	NA	NA	TRBJ1-5	CASSIRMGIHQPQHF	TGTGCCAGCAGTATCCGCATGGGTATCCACCAGCCCCAGCATTTT
TRBV7-9	few	NA	TRBJ2-1	CASKVGSNEQFF	TGTGCCAGCAAGGTCGGAAGCAATGAGCAGTTCTTC
TRBV11-1	once	NA	TRBJ2-7	CASSLALGRRTESSYEQYF	TGTGCCAGCAGCTTAGCGCTTGGGAGGAGGACAGAGAGCTCCTACGAGCAGTACTTC
TRBV10-3	NA	NA	TRBJ2-3	CAIRTHSTDTQYF	TGTGCCATCAGGACCCACAGCACAGATACGCAGTATTTT
TRBV3-1	few	TRBD1	TRBJ1-3	CASARVTGSNLRSGNTIYF	TGTGCCAGCGCCCGTGTGACAGGGAGCAACCTACGCTCTGGAAACACCATATATTTT
TRBV12-3/TRBV12-4	few	NA	TRBJ2-1	CASRKKSLFF	TGTGCCAGCAGAAAAAAGTCCCTATTCTTC
TRBV21-1	few	NA	TRBJ2-5	CASSKLRASGSKEEETQYF	TGTGCCAGCAGCAAATTACGGGCTAGCGGGTCTAAAGAAGAAGAGACCCAGTACTTC
TRBV12-3/TRBV12-4	NA	TRBD1	TRBJ1-6	CASSFGTDYSPLHF	TGTGCCAGCAGTTTCGGGACAGATTATTCACCCCTCCACTTT
TRBV27	NA	NA	TRBJ1-3	CASRPTGSSGNTIYF	TGTGCCAGCAGACCGACAGGAAGCTCTGGAAACACCATATATTTT
TRBV7-9	NA	NA	TRBJ1-1	CASSIQGGLGPEAFF	TGTGCCAGCAGCATCCAGGGTGGTCTAGGCCCTGAAGCTTTCTTT
TRBV25-1	many	NA	TRBJ1-1	CASSETSPGGNTEAFF	TGTGCCAGCAGTGAAACCTCCCCGGGAGGGAACACTGAAGCTTTCTTT
TRBV28	few	NA	TRBJ1-1	CASSLRVPSVGTEAFF	TGTGCCAGCAGTTTAAGGGTCCCCTCAGTAGGCACTGAAGCTTTCTTT
TRBV4-3	few	NA	TRBJ2-1	CASSQDLAGRDNEQFF	TGCGCCAGCAGCCAAGATCTGGCCGGAAGGGACAATGAGCAGTTCTTC
TRBV7-3	NA	TRBD2	TRBJ2-1	CASSSLAGGWNEQFF	TGTGCCAGCAGCTCACTAGCGGGGGGGTGGAATGAGCAGTTCTTC
TRBV2	many	NA	TRBJ1-4	CASSYDLATNEKLFF	TGTGCCAGCAGTTACGACCTTGCAACTAATGAAAAACTGTTTTTT
TRBV5-1	NA	NA	TRBJ2-7	CASSSAGLAYEQYF	TGCGCCAGCAGCTCGGCAGGCCTGGCCTACGAGCAGTACTTC
TRBV7-2	NA	NA	TRBJ2-1	CASSKLDNEQFF	TGTGCCAGCAGCAAACTAGACAATGAGCAGTTCTTC
TRBV12-3/TRBV12-4	few	TRBD2	TRBJ2-2	CASSLTSGLAIGELFF	TGTGCCAGCAGTTTAACCTCGGGACTAGCAATCGGGGAGCTGTTTTTT
TRBV24-1	many	TRBD1	TRBJ1-4	CATSPGTGLDEKLFF	TGTGCCACCAGCCCCGGGACAGGTCTTGATGAAAAACTGTTTTTT
TRBV13	few	TRBD1	TRBJ1-1	CASSWETGGGGGVAFF	TGTGCCAGCAGCTGGGAGACAGGGGGCGGGGGTGGTGTAGCTTTCTTT
TRBV5-1	many	TRBD2	TRBJ2-1	CASSLQLAGGTGNEQFF	TGCGCCAGCAGCCTCCAACTAGCGGGAGGAACAGGGAATGAGCAGTTCTTC
TRBV20-1	many	TRBD1	TRBJ1-2	CSAQRVRTGGDYGYTF	TGCAGTGCTCAGAGGGTCCGGACAGGGGGCGACTATGGCTACACCTTC
TRBV21-1	NA	NA	TRBJ2-4	CASSKGGVAKNIQYF	TGTGCCAGCAGCAAAGGGGGGGTCGCCAAAAACATTCAGTACTTC